This TCR beta chain comes out of a study of T cells after yellow fever vaccination. Study outcomes and limitations: Compared with primary, the secondary response was weaker and peaked at day 5, not 15. Detected again after the booster were most primary-vaccination clones, at approximately 95% CD4 and more than 70% CD8.

This clonotype was seen ten or more times. Its antigen is as yet unknown. CDR1 and CDR2 from the germline V gene are SQVTM and ANQGSEA. V was pared by 0 bases and J by 11 bases, with 14 bases between. The length of the CDR3 is 13 residues. MiXCR was run by TCRdb on the 5' RACE reads, yielding one entry per CDR3 protein. The repertoire holds roughly 240,000 distinct CDR3 sequences, with approximately 6.7% as singletons. This clonotype was obtained from a man aged 25-45 years who received the YFV17D yellow fever vaccine. The chain combines TRBV29-1 with TRBJ2-4; D unclear. The source material was CD4+ T cells sorted from PBMCs, sampled on the day of the yellow fever booster vaccination. Here the CDR3 DNA reads TGCAGCGTTGAAGATCCGGTGGGTTTCGTTCAGTACTTC. Translated, it gives CSVEDPVGFVQYF.